This TCR beta chain was obtained from a study of blood T cells in healthy people across ages. PCR was performed a second time for about 6 to 11 cycles using a sample-barcoded 5' primer and a J-beta primer mix. MiXCR, applied by TCRdb to the 5' RACE reads, yields one record per CDR3 protein. The sample holds about 1.6 million distinct CDR3 sequences, about 31% seen once. Notes on the study in general: Per million T cells, TCR beta diversity dropped roughly linearly as age increased.

This clonotype has ten or more counts. The antigen is unknown. Relative to the germline gene, one junction end is altered; a read error may explain this. Each sample yielded at least 5.5 micrograms of PBMC total RNA. This CDR3 spans 14 amino acids. Germline CDR1 reads WSHSY; CDR2 reads SAAADI. This TCR was recovered from a woman under 40 in good health. Specimen: blood. The genes are TRBV10-2 and TRBJ2-3; 7 nucleotides match TRBD1. This chain's CDR3 is CASSPGTATDTQYF. The CDR3 nucleotides read TGTGCCAGCAGCCCCGGGACAGCAACAGATACGCAGTATTTT.